The 8 T cell receptor beta chains presented below share a single source sample, sequenced in a study of T cells in Graves' hyperthyroidism and ophthalmopathy. It was RNA transcripts that yielded the amplified TCR beta CDR3 regions. An initial round of RT-PCR targeting the TCR CDR3 relied on the HTBI primer set. TCRdb fed the multiplex PCR reads into MiXCR, producing one record per CDR3 protein. This sample has a few hundred thousand distinct CDR3 sequences, with approximately 14% found just once. The sample consisted of blood. The receptors were sampled from a woman in her thirties or forties with Graves' hyperthyroidism that later progressed to Graves' ophthalmopathy.

This clonotype was counted between two and nine times. V is TRBV4-1 and J is TRBJ2-1, with 11 bases lining up with TRBD2. V gave up 4 bases and J gave up 7 bases; unmatched junction bases: 6. The germline V gene has CDR1 MGHRA and CDR2 YSYEKL. The CDR3 length is 15 residues. DNA for the CDR3: TGCGCCAGCAGCCGGGTAATAGCGGGAGGGAATGAGCAGTTCTTC. It codes for CASSRVIAGGNEQFF.

This clonotype was detected only a few times. This rearrangement joins TRBV19 to TRBJ2-3, with D possibly TRBD1 on 6 matching bases. This CDR3 comprises 16 residues. Germline V gene data show CDR1 as LNHDA and CDR2 as SQIVND (reference sequence). The V gene lost 3 bases and the J gene lost 2 bases, with 15 bases spanning the gap. The CDR3 loop reads CASSIWGQTNTDTQYF. DNA of the CDR3: TGTGCCAGTAGTATTTGGGGACAAACGAACACAGATACGCAGTATTTT.

By share of the sample, this clonotype is medium-sized (0.01 to 0.1%). Relative to the germline gene, one junction end is altered; a read error may explain this. The CDR3: CASSLLAGSYNEQFF. The CDR3 DNA sequence: TGTGCCAGCAGTTTACTAGCAGGCTCCTACAATGAGCAGTTCTTC. This chain links TRBV5-1 with TRBJ2-1; D possibly corresponds to TRBD2 (6 bases). Germline V gene data show CDR1 as SGHRS and CDR2 as YFSETQ. The CDR3 consists of 15 residues.

This clonotype was counted many times. The CDR3 spells CASSWIAGSYEQYF. The CDR3 DNA follows: TGCGCCAGCAGCTGGATAGCGGGATCCTACGAGCAGTACTTC. The V and J genes are TRBV5-1 and TRBJ2-7, with TRBD2 identical over 8 bases. The CDR3 length is 14 residues. Germline V lookup: CDR1 SGHRS, CDR2 YFSETQ. V shed 3 bases, J shed 1 base, and the junction held 3 bases outside the gene matches. The variable domain in full, with the rest retrieved from reference TRBV5-1 and TRBJ2-7, is KAGVTQTPRYLIKTRGQQVTLSCSPISGHRSVSWYQQTPGQGLQFLFEYFSETQRNKGNFPGRFSGRQFSNSRSEMNVSTLELGDSALYLCASSWIAGSYEQYFGPGTRLTVT.

In its sample, this clonotype was seen many times. This rearrangement joins TRBV10-3 to TRBJ2-3, with TRBD2 identical over 7 bases. With V trimmed by 3 bases and J by 3 bases, 9 bases remained unmatched. The germline gives CDR1 ENHRY, CDR2 SYGVKD. The CDR3 totals 16 residues. The CDR3 reads CAISDRAAGVTDTQYF. The CDR3 DNA reads TGTGCCATCAGTGACAGGGCCGCGGGAGTAACAGATACGCAGTATTTT.

This clonotype was detected many times. J is TRBJ2-7 and V is TRBV11-2; D is unclear. The length of the CDR3 is 15 residues. CDR1 is SGHAT and CDR2 is FQNNGV in the germline V gene. V gave up 8 bases and J gave up 0 bases, with 17 bases separating them. CDR3 coding DNA: TGTGCCAGCCGCGAATTGGTCGGAACCTCCTACGAGCAGTACTTC. Translating it yields CASRELVGTSYEQYF.

This clonotype occurred many times. The rearrangement uses TRBV27 and TRBJ1-6; D is unclear. Germline V gene lookup returns CDR1 MNHEY and CDR2 SMNVEV (reference sequence). The V and J ends lost 5 bases and 0 bases respectively, with 5 bases between them. The CDR3 length is 14 residues. CDR3 sequence reads: CASSDTSYNSPLHF. CDR3 in DNA: TGTGCCAGCAGTGATACCTCCTATAATTCACCCCTCCACTTT.

This clonotype was detected many times. The rearrangement uses TRBV15 and TRBJ1-4; 11 positions match TRBD1. V shed 0 bases, J shed 7 bases, and the junction held 1 base outside the gene matches. The CDR3 runs 15 residues. Germline loops: CDR1 LNHNV, CDR2 YYDKDF (reference sequence). The CDR3 region is CATSRDGQGAEKLFF. The DNA for the CDR3 is TGTGCCACCAGCAGAGATGGACAGGGGGCTGAAAAACTGTTTTTT. The whole variable domain, filled in from reference TRBV15 and TRBJ1-4, reads DAMVIQNPRYQVTQFGKPVTLSCSQTLNHNVMYWYQQKSSQAPKLLFHYYDKDFNNEADTPDNFQSRRPNTSFCFLDIRSPGLGDTAMYLCATSRDGQGAEKLFFGSGTQLSVL.